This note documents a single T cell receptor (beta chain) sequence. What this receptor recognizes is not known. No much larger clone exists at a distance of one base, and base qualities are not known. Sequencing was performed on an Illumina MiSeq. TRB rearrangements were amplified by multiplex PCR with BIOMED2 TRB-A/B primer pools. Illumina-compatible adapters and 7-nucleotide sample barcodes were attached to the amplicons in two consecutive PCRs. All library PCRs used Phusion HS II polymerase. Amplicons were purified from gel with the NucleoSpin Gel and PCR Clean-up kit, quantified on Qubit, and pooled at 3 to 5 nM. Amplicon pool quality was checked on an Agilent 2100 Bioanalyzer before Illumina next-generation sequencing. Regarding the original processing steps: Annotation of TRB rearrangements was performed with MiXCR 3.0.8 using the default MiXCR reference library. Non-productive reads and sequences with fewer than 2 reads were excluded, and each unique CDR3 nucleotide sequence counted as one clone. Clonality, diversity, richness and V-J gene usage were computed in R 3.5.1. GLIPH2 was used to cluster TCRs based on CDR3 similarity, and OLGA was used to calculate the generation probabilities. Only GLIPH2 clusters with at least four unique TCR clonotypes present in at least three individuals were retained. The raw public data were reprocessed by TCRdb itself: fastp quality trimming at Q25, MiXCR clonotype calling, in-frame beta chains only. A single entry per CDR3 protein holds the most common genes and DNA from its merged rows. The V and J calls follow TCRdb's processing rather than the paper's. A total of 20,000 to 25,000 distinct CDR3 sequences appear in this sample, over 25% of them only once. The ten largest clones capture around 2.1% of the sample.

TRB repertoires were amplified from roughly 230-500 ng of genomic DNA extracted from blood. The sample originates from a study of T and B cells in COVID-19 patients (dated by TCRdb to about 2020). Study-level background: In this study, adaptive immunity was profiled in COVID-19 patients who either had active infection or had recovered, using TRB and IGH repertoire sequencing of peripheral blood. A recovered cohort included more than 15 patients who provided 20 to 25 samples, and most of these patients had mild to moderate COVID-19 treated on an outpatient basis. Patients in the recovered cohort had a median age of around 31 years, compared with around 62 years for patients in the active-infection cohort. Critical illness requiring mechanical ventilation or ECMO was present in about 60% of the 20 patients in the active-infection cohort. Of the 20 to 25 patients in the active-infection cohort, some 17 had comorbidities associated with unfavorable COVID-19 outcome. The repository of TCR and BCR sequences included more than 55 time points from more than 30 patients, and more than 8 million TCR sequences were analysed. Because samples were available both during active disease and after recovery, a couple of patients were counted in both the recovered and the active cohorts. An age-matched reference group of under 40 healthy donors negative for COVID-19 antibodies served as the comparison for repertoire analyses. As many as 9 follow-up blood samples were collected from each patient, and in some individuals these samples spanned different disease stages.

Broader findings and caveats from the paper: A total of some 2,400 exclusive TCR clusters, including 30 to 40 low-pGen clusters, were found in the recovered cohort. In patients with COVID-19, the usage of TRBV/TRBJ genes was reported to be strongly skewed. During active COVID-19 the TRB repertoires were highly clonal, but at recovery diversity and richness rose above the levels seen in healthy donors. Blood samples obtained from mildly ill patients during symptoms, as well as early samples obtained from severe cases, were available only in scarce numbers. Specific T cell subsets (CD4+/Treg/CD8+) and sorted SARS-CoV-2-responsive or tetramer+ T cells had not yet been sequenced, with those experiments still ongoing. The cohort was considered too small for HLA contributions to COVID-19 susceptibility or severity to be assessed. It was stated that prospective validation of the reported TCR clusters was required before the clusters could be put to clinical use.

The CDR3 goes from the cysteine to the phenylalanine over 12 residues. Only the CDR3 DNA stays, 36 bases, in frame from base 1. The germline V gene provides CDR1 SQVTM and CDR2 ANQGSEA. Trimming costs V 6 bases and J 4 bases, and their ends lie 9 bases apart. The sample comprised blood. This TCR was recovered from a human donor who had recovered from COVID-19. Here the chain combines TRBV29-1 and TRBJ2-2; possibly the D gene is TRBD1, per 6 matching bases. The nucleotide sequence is TGCAGCGTGAGGGGGACCACCGGGGAGCTGTTTTTT. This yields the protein CSVRGTTGELFF.